The present entry profiles one T cell receptor beta chain with its context. Its antigen is unidentified. This sample was taken from a study of radiotherapy plus CTLA-4 blockade in lung cancer. Study results and caveats: Once radiotherapy plus ipilimumab had been given, TCR clones derived from tumor expanded in blood. Strongest reported response predictors: early blood clone changes and post-radiation interferon-beta.

With 3 bases clipped from V and 6 bases from J, the junction kept 7 bases outside the gene matches. CDR3 length: 15 amino acids. Germline V lookup: CDR1 SGHRS, CDR2 YFSETQ. Assay: immunoSEQ multiplex PCR; the TCRdb copy retains only in-frame clones and omits some. The sample holds 80,000 or so clones, 60% to 85% seen once. This specimen was peripheral blood, taken from a patient treated with radiotherapy plus ipilimumab. The rearrangement links TRBV5-1 to TRBJ2-1, with 9 nucleotides matching TRBD1. The TCR sequence derives from a human donor with non-small cell lung cancer who had a partial response to radiotherapy plus ipilimumab. Some clones in this sample may be carry-over from other donors' samples. The CDR3, as DNA: TGCGCCAGCAGCTCGGGACAGGGTGTGTCCAATGAGCAGTTCTTC. It translates to CASSSGQGVSNEQFF.